One sample yielded the 29 T cell receptor beta chains listed below, sequenced in a study of early T cells in non-severe SARS-CoV-2 infection. MiXCR was run by TCRdb on the 5' RACE reads, yielding one entry per CDR3 protein. Among 110,000 or so distinct CDR3 sequences listed, 9% to 13% were seen once. Sequencing input: whole blood. All receptors derive from an adult who was a healthcare worker with PCR-confirmed SARS-CoV-2 infection or an uninfected control (not recorded which).

Ten or more counts support this clonotype. This chain joins TRBV11-3 and TRBJ2-3; the D call may be TRBD1 or TRBD2 (7 bases each). The CDR3 is 14 amino acids. Trimming removed 3 bases at V and 5 bases at J, with 12 bases between. Germline-derived CDR1 and CDR2 are SGHNT and YENEEA. In nucleotides, the CDR3 is TGTGCCAGCAGCTTCAGGGGGGGCTTAGATACGCAGTATTTT. Its protein is CASSFRGGLDTQYF.

This clonotype was picked up a small number of times. V is TRBV5-1 and J is TRBJ2-7; D not certain. Germline assignment: CDR1 SGHRS and CDR2 YFSETQ. V was trimmed by 3 bases and J by 2 bases, leaving 6 bases between them. CDR3 length: 12 residues. The DNA of the CDR3 is TGCGCCAGCAGCTCCTCGACCTACGAGCAGTACTTC. Residues: CASSSSTYEQYF.

This clonotype was observed at least ten times. The V gene is TRBV12-3 or TRBV12-4, the J gene TRBJ1-6; D perhaps matches TRBD1 (6 bases). The germline V and J ends were trimmed by 1 base and 7 bases, with 11 bases remaining between them. The CDR3 totals 15 residues. The CDR3 spells CASSLGTRGNSPLHF. The DNA for the CDR3 is TGTGCCAGCAGTTTAGGGACAAGGGGGAATTCACCCCTCCACTTT.

This clonotype was counted ten times or more. The chain carries TRBV7-8 and TRBJ1-5; the match to TRBD1 covers 7 bases. Losses at the gene ends were 2 bases for V and 2 bases for J; bases not matched to a gene: 0. The CDR3 runs 14 residues. Germline-derived CDR1 and CDR2 are SGHVS and FQNEAQ. In nucleotides, the CDR3 is TGTGCCAGCAGCTTACAGGGGGGCAATCAGCCCCAGCATTTT. Translated: CASSLQGGNQPQHF.

The gene calls are TRBV6-5 and TRBJ1-2; tentative D call: TRBD1 (5 bases). The V gene lost 2 bases and the J gene lost 4 bases, with 26 bases spanning the gap. The CDR3 is 19 amino acids. Germline assignment: CDR1 MNHEY and CDR2 SVGAGI. The CDR3 here is CASSYGALRARDGVYGYTF. For the CDR3, the DNA is TGTGCCAGCAGTTACGGTGCCCTCCGGGCCAGGGACGGAGTCTATGGCTACACCTTC.

This chain connects TRBV18 to TRBJ2-3; D uncertain. The length of the CDR3 is 13 residues. V was shortened by 4 bases and J by 0 bases, with 5 bases between the two germline ends. Germline V gene sequence: CDR1 KGHSH, CDR2 LQKENI. CDR3 in amino acids: CASSRTSTDTQYF. CDR3 nucleotide sequence: TGTGCCAGCTCACGAACTAGCACAGATACGCAGTATTTT. The full variable domain, completed using reference TRBV18 and TRBJ2-3, is NAGVMQNPRHLVRRRGQEARLRCSPMKGHSHVYWYRQLPEEGLKFMVYLQKENIIDESGMPKERFSAEFPKEGPSILRIQQVVRGDSAAYFCASSRTSTDTQYFGPGTRLTVL.

With respect to this clonotype: A much larger clone sits a single nucleotide away, making a read error possible. The chain is built from TRBV9 and TRBJ2-2; D is ambiguous. The CDR3 runs 15 residues. V was pared by 0 bases and J by 4 bases, with 10 bases between. The germline gives CDR1 SGDLS, CDR2 YYNGEE. CDR3 region: CASSVEDQSTGELFF. CDR3 DNA sequence: TGTGCCAGCAGCGTAGAGGACCAGAGCACCGGGGAGCTGTTTTTT.

The rearrangement joins TRBV12-3 or TRBV12-4 to TRBJ1-4, with TRBD1 as a possible D gene (5 bases). This CDR3 contains 17 residues. With 1 base removed from V and 8 bases from J, the gap between germline ends came to 20 bases. CDR3 region: CASSLDPGSGLDEKLFF. CDR3 DNA sequence: TGTGCCAGCAGTTTAGACCCAGGGAGTGGGTTAGACGAAAAACTGTTTTTT.

This clonotype was seen at least ten times. V and J are TRBV2 and TRBJ2-2; the D gene is possibly TRBD1 (7 bases). This CDR3 region has 14 residues. V lost 6 bases, J lost 4 bases, and 12 bases lay in between. Germline CDR1 is SNHLY and CDR2 is FYNNEI. CDR3 loop: CASRAGGGTGELFF. The CDR3 DNA reads as TGTGCCAGCAGGGCAGGGGGAGGCACCGGGGAGCTGTTTTTT.

This sequence joins TRBV28 and TRBJ2-3, with D hard to call. The CDR3 runs to 16 residues. In germline, CDR1 is MDHEN, CDR2 SYDVKM. V was cut by 6 bases and J by 6 bases, with 22 bases left in between. CDR3 sequence (DNA): TGTGCCAGCAGCACACCAGACATCGTCGTTTTCGATACGCAGTATTTT. Residues: CASSTPDIVVFDTQYF.

This clonotype was counted at least ten times. The V call is TRBV21-1, the J call TRBJ1-2; TRBD1 reflects the table's D call only, with no check against the DNA. TRBV21-1 is given as a pseudogene. This CDR3 region has 16 residues. In DNA, the CDR3 is TGTGCCAGCAGCATACGGAACAGGGCTTCTAACTATGGCTACACCTTC. This sequence encodes CASSIRNRASNYGYTF.

This clonotype was detected ten times or more. V and J are TRBV24-1 and TRBJ2-3, with D perhaps TRBD1 (5 bases). The CDR3 is 16 amino acids. The V gene lost 1 base and the J gene lost 2 bases, with 12 bases spanning the gap. Germline V gene lookup returns CDR1 KGHDR and CDR2 SFDVKD. The CDR3 protein is CATSDFVLGHTDTQYF. DNA for the CDR3: TGTGCCACCAGTGATTTCGTGCTGGGGCACACAGATACGCAGTATTTT.

The V call is TRBV29-1, the J call TRBJ1-1, with D perhaps matching TRBD1 (6 bases). This CDR3 contains 12 residues. In germline, CDR1 is SQVTM, CDR2 ANQGSEA. V gave up 4 bases and J gave up 7 bases, with 13 bases separating them. Written as DNA, the CDR3 is TGCAGCGTTGCCAGGGGCCAGGGTGAAGCTTTCTTT. Its protein product is CSVARGQGEAFF.

The chain is built from TRBV28 and TRBJ1-6; D may be TRBD1 (6 bases). The CDR3 has 14 amino acids. V was trimmed by 3 bases and J by 11 bases, leaving 14 bases between them. CDR1 is MDHEN, CDR2 SYDVKM, per germline. The CDR3 loop reads CASSFIGGSAPLHF. For the CDR3, the DNA is TGTGCCAGCAGTTTTATAGGGGGATCCGCACCCCTCCACTTT.

This chain connects TRBV3-1 to TRBJ2-3, with 8 positions matching TRBD1. After removal of 4 bases from V and 1 base from J, the junction contained 7 bases not matched to a gene. The CDR3 length is 16 residues. From germline, CDR1 is LGHDT and CDR2 YNNKEL (reference sequence). The DNA for the CDR3 is TGTGCCAGCAGCCGAGCACCGGGACAGGGCACAGATACGCAGTATTTT. This codes for CASSRAPGQGTDTQYF.

Only a few counts were recorded for this clonotype. The CDR3 DNA is TGTGCCAGCAGTTCCCGGATACCGGGACAGCCCTATGGCTACACCTTC. Its protein product is CASSSRIPGQPYGYTF. J is TRBJ1-2 and V is TRBV12-3 or TRBV12-4; the match to TRBD1 covers 7 bases. J lost 4 bases, V lost 4 bases, and 12 bases had no gene match. The CDR3 runs 16 residues.

This clonotype was observed many times. The chain links TRBV24-1 to TRBJ2-1; no reliable D call. The CDR3 consists of 15 residues. The germline gives CDR1 KGHDR, CDR2 SFDVKD. V was shortened by 4 bases and J by 5 bases, with 14 bases between the two germline ends. CDR3 DNA sequence: TGTGCCACCAGTGACCCCAATTGGCGTCACAATGAGCAGTTCTTC. Protein: CATSDPNWRHNEQFF.

This clonotype was observed a few times. The chain is built from TRBV24-1 and TRBJ2-2; D could derive from TRBD1 or TRBD2 (5 bases each). CDR3 length: 18 residues. The V gene lost 4 bases and the J gene lost 9 bases, with 26 bases spanning the gap. CDR1 and CDR2 (germline): KGHDR, SFDVKD. The DNA for the CDR3 is TGTGCCACCAGTGAGTCCGTCTCGCGGTCCCGGGACGTGCGGGAGCTGTTTTTT. Amino acid sequence: CATSESVSRSRDVRELFF.

Comment on this clonotype: A much larger clone sits a single nucleotide away, making a read error possible. The chain couples TRBV2 to TRBJ2-5; D is tentatively TRBD1 or TRBD2 (5 bases each). V dropped 10 bases and J dropped 7 bases, with 16 bases sitting between them. This CDR3 is 12 amino acids long. In germline, CDR1 is SNHLY, CDR2 FYNNEI. The CDR3 is CATVDGTGTQYF. In DNA, the CDR3 is TGTGCCACCGTGGACGGGACGGGGACCCAGTACTTC.

In this sample, this clonotype turned up many times. The V and J genes are TRBV7-6 and TRBJ2-1, with 9 bases fitting TRBD2. Germline V gives CDR1 SGHVS, CDR2 FNYEAQ. This CDR3 is built from 17 residues. Trimming at V came to 1 base and at J to 4 bases, leaving 8 bases not matched to a gene. CDR3 bases: TGTGCCAGCAGCTTAGACCGCGGGACTAGCCCTTACAATGAGCAGTTCTTC. This gives the protein CASSLDRGTSPYNEQFF.

There are many counts of this clonotype. The rearrangement uses TRBV3-1 and TRBJ2-1, with D hard to call. V was pared by 0 bases and J by 2 bases, with 2 bases between. This CDR3 comprises 13 residues. Germline CDR1 reads LGHDT; CDR2 reads YNNKEL (reference sequence). For the CDR3, the DNA is TGTGCCAGCAGCCAAGAGACCTACAATGAGCAGTTCTTC. Its translation: CASSQETYNEQFF.

This chain uses TRBV5-5 with TRBJ1-1, with D possibly matching TRBD1 (6 bases). Between the trimmed V and J ends, which lost 4 bases and 1 base, there was a span of 17 bases. CDR1 and CDR2 (germline): SGHKS, YYEKEE (reference sequence). The CDR3 has 16 residues. The CDR3 nucleotides are TGTGCCAGCAGCCTGGAGGGGGGACTCAAGAACACTGAAGCTTTCTTT. Translation: CASSLEGGLKNTEAFF. Based on the CDR3 plus reference TRBV5-5 and TRBJ1-1, the full variable domain is DAGVTQSPTHLIKTRGQQVTLRCSPISGHKSVSWYQQVLGQGPQFIFQYYEKEERGRGNFPDRFSARQFPNYSSELNVNALLLGDSALYLCASSLEGGLKNTEAFFGQGTRLTVV.

V usage is TRBV15 and J usage is TRBJ2-2; 9 bases map to TRBD2. V was clipped by 0 bases and J by 6 bases; unmatched bases: 11. The CDR3 is 18 amino acids. CDR1 and CDR2 from the germline V gene are LNHNV and YYDKDF (reference sequence). This CDR3 reads CATSRDLPSGAAAGELFF. In DNA form, the CDR3 reads TGTGCCACCAGCAGAGATCTCCCTAGCGGGGCGGCGGCCGGGGAGCTGTTTTTT.

This clonotype appeared a few times. The gene calls are TRBV30 and TRBJ2-4, with D perhaps matching TRBD2 (6 bases). This CDR3 region has 12 residues. The V gene's germline CDR1 is GTSNPN and CDR2 SVGIG (reference sequence). V lost 0 bases and J lost 8, with 8 bases in between. This chain's CDR3 is CAWSVGGDIQYF. As DNA, the CDR3 is TGTGCCTGGAGTGTAGGAGGGGACATTCAGTACTTC.

To note about this clonotype: Since the CDR3 does not end with the conserved phenylalanine or tryptophan, this likely comes from a read error. The DNA is omitted, as the CDR3 cannot be located on it reliably, and the CDR3 follows TCRdb's listing. V and J are TRBV12-3 or TRBV12-4 and TRBJ2-7; TRBD1 is the table's D call and was not checked against the DNA. From its first to its last residue, the CDR3 has 8 amino acids. The CDR3 sequence is CASSSQGM.

With regard to this clonotype: This may be a read error, as it is one base from a much larger clone. This chain uses TRBV5-6 with TRBJ2-1, with D perhaps TRBD2 (6 bases). CDR1 is SGHDT, CDR2 YYEEEE, per germline. The CDR3 totals 14 residues. Trimming stripped 1 base from V and 7 bases from J, with 12 bases between. In DNA, the CDR3 is TGTGCCAGCAGCTTGATCTCGGGAGAGAATGAGCAGTTCTTC. Translated: CASSLISGENEQFF.

The chain carries TRBV24-1 and TRBJ1-2, with 7 bases identical to TRBD1. The CDR3 is 12 residues long. After removal of 4 bases from V and 6 bases from J, the junction contained 1 base not matched to a gene. Germline V gene sequence: CDR1 KGHDR, CDR2 SFDVKD. CDR3 sequence (DNA): TGTGCCACCAGTGACGGGACAGATGGCTACACCTTC. Its protein is CATSDGTDGYTF.

V is TRBV3-1 and J is TRBJ1-5; D uncertain. Germline CDR1 reads LGHDT; CDR2 reads YNNKEL (reference sequence). The CDR3 length is 15 residues. Trimming stripped 4 bases from V and 5 bases from J, with 15 bases between. The CDR3 DNA is TGTGCCAGCAGCCCTAACGCACAGATCTATCAGCCCCAGCATTTT. This sequence encodes CASSPNAQIYQPQHF.

The rearrangement links TRBV7-9 to TRBJ2-5; the D is unclear. Germline CDR1 SEHNR, CDR2 FQNEAQ (reference sequence). The CDR3 has 14 residues. Deletions cut 0 bases from V and 3 bases from J, with 8 bases between. In DNA, the CDR3 is TGTGCCAGCAGCTTAGCGCTCTTTGAAGAGACCCAGTACTTC. Translation: CASSLALFEETQYF.